This entry lists 6 T cell receptor beta chains sequenced from one sample in a study of control samples from healthy donors and cancer patients. The data were produced by immunoSEQ multiplex PCR, yet TCRdb's version contains in-frame clones alone and is incomplete. The data hold 150,000 to 200,000 clones, with approximately 94% observed a single time. What was sequenced was blood. The receptors come from a woman younger than 35 in good health.

The chain is built from TRBV13 and TRBJ2-7; D uncertain. The germline V gene encodes CDR1 PRHDT and CDR2 FYEKMQ (reference sequence). The CDR3 consists of 14 residues. Trimming left V 0 bases short and J 0 bases short, with 6 bases between. The CDR3 nucleotides read TGTGCCAGCAGCTTAGGGCTGAGCTCCTACGAGCAGTACTTC. Translated, it gives CASSLGLSSYEQYF. The full variable domain, rest sourced from reference TRBV13 and TRBJ2-7, is AAGVIQSPRHLIKEKRETATLKCYPIPRHDTVYWYQQGPGQDPQFLISFYEKMQSDKGSIPDRFSAQQFSDYHSELNMSSLELGDSALYFCASSLGLSSYEQYFGPGTRLTVT.

J is TRBJ2-7 and V is TRBV21-1; the D segment call TRBD1 is taken from the table without a DNA check. TRBV21-1 has pseudogene status. The CDR3 is made up of 15 amino acids. The CDR3 here is CASSKVRDREDEQYF. CDR3 nucleotides: TGTGCCAGCAGCAAAGTTCGGGACAGGGAGGACGAGCAGTACTTC.

In regard to this clone: Distinct nucleotide sequences in the sample also encode this CDR3. This chain links TRBV11-2 with TRBJ2-4; possibly TRBD1 or TRBD2 for D (5 bases each). The germline gives CDR1 SGHAT, CDR2 FQNNGV. This CDR3 has 14 residues. V lost 3 bases and J 0 bases, leaving 6 bases between the germline ends. CDR3 protein: CASSLGVAKNIQYF. DNA for the CDR3: TGTGCCAGCAGCTTGGGGGTAGCCAAAAACATTCAGTACTTC. Based on the CDR3 plus reference TRBV11-2 and TRBJ2-4, the full variable domain is EAGVAQSPRYKIIEKRQSVAFWCNPISGHATLYWYQQILGQGPKLLIQFQNNGVVDDSQLPKDRFSAERLKGVDSTLKIQPAKLEDSAVYLCASSLGVAKNIQYFGAGTRLSVL.

J is TRBJ1-1 and V is TRBV19, with D possibly being TRBD1 (6 bases). The ends were cut back, 5 bases at V and 1 base at J, with 14 bases in the middle. CDR1 is LNHDA, CDR2 SQIVND, per germline (reference sequence). This CDR3 is built from 15 residues. The CDR3: CASSPTGLRNTEAFF. The CDR3 coding sequence is TGTGCCAGTAGTCCAACAGGGTTGAGGAACACTGAAGCTTTCTTT.

The chain couples TRBV27 to TRBJ1-6, with unresolved D. Germline V gene data show CDR1 as MNHEY and CDR2 as SMNVEV (reference sequence). The CDR3 is 13 residues long. The germline V and J ends were trimmed by 6 bases and 4 bases, with 7 bases remaining between them. The DNA of the CDR3 is TGTGCCAGCAGCACCGGATATAATTCACCCCTCCACTTT. Its protein product is CASSTGYNSPLHF.

The chain has TRBV7-2 and TRBJ1-2, with D perhaps TRBD1 (5 bases). The ends were cut back, 0 bases at V and 9 bases at J, with 20 bases in the middle. Germline V gene lookup returns CDR1 SGHTA and CDR2 FQGNSA. The CDR3 totals 16 residues. DNA of the CDR3: TGTGCCAGCAGCTTAGCTAGGGGCTCCTTGGGAGAGCGCTACACCTTC. The encoded protein is CASSLARGSLGERYTF.